This record covers a single T cell receptor beta chain. What it recognizes is unknown. PCR used 60 Vbeta primers and 13 Jbeta primers. Sequencing was performed with immunoSEQ multiplex PCR; in TCRdb, only in-frame clones are kept and a portion is missing. The sample has 95,000 to 150,000 clones; around 80% are singletons. The data were taken from a study of cytomegalovirus exposure and HLA in healthy donors. General observations from the study: The classifier reportedly diagnosed cytomegalovirus status with high specificity and sensitivity.

This CDR3 comprises 15 residues. The germline V gene encodes CDR1 SGHAT and CDR2 FQNNGV. Trimming removed 5 bases at V and 0 bases at J, with 13 bases between. This TCR was sampled from a woman between 55 and 75 years old in good health and CMV-seropositive. The gene calls are TRBV11-2 and TRBJ1-1; maybe TRBD1 (5 bases). The material sequenced was PBMCs. As DNA, the CDR3 is TGTGCCAGCAGCCGTAACAGGCAGGTGAACACTGAAGCTTTCTTT. Its protein is CASSRNRQVNTEAFF. Together with reference TRBV11-2 and TRBJ1-1, the CDR3 gives the full variable domain: EAGVAQSPRYKIIEKRQSVAFWCNPISGHATLYWYQQILGQGPKLLIQFQNNGVVDDSQLPKDRFSAERLKGVDSTLKIQPAKLEDSAVYLCASSRNRQVNTEAFFGQGTRLTVV.